This T cell receptor (beta chain) was profiled in a study of identical twins. General study findings and limits: The models systematically underestimated how much out-of-frame TCR alpha was shared in monozygotic twins. The same donors were not followed; conclusions instead depended on cross-sectional statistical analysis.

cDNA carried unique molecular identifiers, and a universal primer site was added by template switching. TCRdb passed the 5' RACE reads through MiXCR, listing each CDR3 protein once. Among hundreds of thousands of distinct CDR3 sequences listed, around 5.7% were seen once. A few counts support this clonotype. What it binds is not known. The receptor's source is a man between 18 and 35 years old in good health. The source material was naive T cells sorted from blood.

CDR3 amino acids: CASSPREGLRNEQFF. CDR3 in DNA: TGCGCCAGCAGCCCACGGGAGGGCCTTCGGAATGAGCAGTTCTTC. The chain recombines TRBV4-1 with TRBJ2-1, with 8 bases that match TRBD2. The junction had 9 bases not matched to a gene; V was cut back by 4 bases and J by 7 bases. Germline values: CDR1 MGHRA, CDR2 YSYEKL. The CDR3 has 15 residues.